The 13 T cell receptor beta chains listed next were all sequenced from one sample in a study of blood T cell repertoires in COVID-19. Assay: immunoSEQ multiplex PCR; the TCRdb copy retains only in-frame clones and omits some. The table has tens of thousands of clones, roughly 90% seen once; the top ten hold roughly 5%. The specimen was peripheral blood. The receptors originated from an older man in a cohort sampled during active COVID-19.

V usage is TRBV29-1 and J usage is TRBJ2-7; D possibly corresponds to TRBD1 (5 bases). The CDR3 length is 12 residues. The germline V gene encodes CDR1 SQVTM and CDR2 ANQGSEA. Trimming removed 5 bases from V and 6 bases from J, with 14 bases in between. In nucleotides, the CDR3 is TGCAGCGTTTTGGACACACCCACCGAGCAGTACTTC. Amino acid sequence: CSVLDTPTEQYF.

This clone appeared a few times. The chain is built from TRBV6-5 and TRBJ2-2; TRBD1 agrees at 8 bases. This CDR3 has 14 residues. Germline V CDR1 and CDR2: MNHEY, SVGAGI. The trim removed 5 bases at V and 9 bases at J, leaving 8 bases unmatched. The CDR3 loop is CASSRDRNNWELFF. The CDR3 DNA sequence: TGTGCCAGCAGTCGGGACAGGAACAATTGGGAGCTGTTTTTT.

The CDR3 protein is CASSPRQRSDEQYF. The CDR3 nucleotides are TGTGCCAGCAGCCCAAGACAGAGGAGCGACGAGCAGTACTTC. V and J are TRBV11-2 and TRBJ2-7, with TRBD1 as a possible D gene (5 bases). This CDR3 has 14 amino acids. Trimming removed 5 bases from V and 5 bases from J, with 16 bases in between. Per germline, CDR1 SGHAT and CDR2 FQNNGV.

The genes are TRBV19 and TRBJ2-5, with 9 nucleotides matching TRBD2. The CDR3 is 15 amino acids. The germline CDR1 and CDR2 sequences are LNHDA and SQIVND (reference sequence). Trimming at V came to 6 bases and at J to 1 base, leaving 6 bases not matched to a gene. The CDR3: CASSGASGIQETQYF. The DNA for the CDR3 is TGTGCCAGTAGCGGAGCTAGCGGGATCCAAGAGACCCAGTACTTC.

The chain uses TRBV7-6 and TRBJ2-7; D unclear. V was shortened by 5 bases and J by 0 bases, with 5 bases between the two germline ends. Germline V gene data show CDR1 as SGHVS and CDR2 as FNYEAQ. CDR3 size: 12 residues. This CDR3 is CASSPSSYEQYF. Here the CDR3 DNA reads TGTGCCAGCAGCCCTAGCTCCTACGAGCAGTACTTC.

V is TRBV2 and J is TRBJ2-7, with a weak D call TRBD1 (6 bases). The CDR3 consists of 15 residues. CDR1 is SNHLY, CDR2 FYNNEI, per germline. V gave up 6 bases and J gave up 4 bases, with 19 bases separating them. The CDR3: CASSPFGGREYEQYF. CDR3 sequence (DNA): TGTGCCAGCAGCCCTTTTGGGGGCAGGGAGTACGAGCAGTACTTC.

This chain uses TRBV2 with TRBJ1-4, with D maybe TRBD1 (5 bases). With 6 bases removed from V and 7 bases from J, the gap between germline ends came to 18 bases. The CDR3 covers 15 residues. Germline CDR1 and CDR2: SNHLY and FYNNEI. In DNA form, the CDR3 reads TGTGCCAGCAGCGAGGGGACTGTCTGGGCTGAAAAACTGTTTTTT. Protein sequence: CASSEGTVWAEKLFF. The whole variable domain, filled in from reference TRBV2 and TRBJ1-4, reads EPEVTQTPSHQVTQMGQEVILRCVPISNHLYFYWYRQILGQKVEFLVSFYNNEISEKSEIFDDQFSVERPDGSNFTLKIRSTKLEDSAMYFCASSEGTVWAEKLFFGSGTQLSVL.

The chain carries TRBV29-1 and TRBJ2-7, with 7 positions matching TRBD2. V shed 2 bases, J shed 2 bases, and the junction held 6 bases outside the gene matches. Looked up from germline, CDR1 is SQVTM and CDR2 is ANQGSEA. The CDR3 totals 14 residues. CDR3 sequence reads: CSVEFSSGTYEQYF. CDR3 in DNA: TGCAGCGTTGAATTTTCTAGCGGAACCTACGAGCAGTACTTC.

This sequence joins TRBV6-5 and TRBJ1-1, with 7 bases that match TRBD1. Germline lookup yields CDR1 MNHEY and CDR2 SVGAGI. Trimming removed 5 bases from V and 1 base from J; junction bases left unmatched: 7. The CDR3 is 15 residues long. The chain's CDR3 is CASSKTGEENTEAFF. DNA of the CDR3: TGTGCCAGCAGTAAAACAGGGGAGGAGAACACTGAAGCTTTCTTT.

This clone has at least ten counts. The chain uses TRBV6-2 or TRBV6-3 and TRBJ2-5; tentative D call: TRBD1 (5 bases). Germline CDR1 is MNHEY and CDR2 is SVGEGT. The ends were cut back, 5 bases at V and 4 bases at J, with 11 bases in the middle. The CDR3 has 13 residues. Here the CDR3 DNA reads TGTGCCAGCAGTAGGCCAGGGCGAGAGACCCAGTACTTC. Encoded protein: CASSRPGRETQYF.

The chain uses TRBV6-5 and TRBJ1-3, with no clear D. From germline, CDR1 is MNHEY and CDR2 SVGAGI. The CDR3 sequence is 14 residues long. V dropped 7 bases and J dropped 1 base, with 11 bases sitting between them. DNA for the CDR3: TGTGCCAGCATTACTGACATTTCTGGAAACACCATATATTTT. As protein: CASITDISGNTIYF.

The V and J genes are TRBV3-1 (or the pseudogene TRBV3-2) and TRBJ1-1; TRBD1 might be the D (5 bases). The CDR3 is 14 amino acids. Germline V CDR1 and CDR2: LGHDT, YNNKEL (reference sequence). V lost 3 bases to trimming and J lost 1 base, with 9 bases between them. CDR3 nucleotide sequence: TGTGCCAGCAGCCAGTCAGGGCGGAACACTGAAGCTTTCTTT. It codes for CASSQSGRNTEAFF.

The table lists this clone with a count of one. The rearrangement joins TRBV13 to TRBJ2-5; 9 nucleotides match TRBD2. Germline trimming cut 4 bases from V and 7 bases from J; bases unmatched to any gene: 10. The CDR3 loop spans 15 amino acids. Per germline, CDR1 PRHDT and CDR2 FYEKMQ (reference sequence). Here the CDR3 reads CASSSMGLAGGTQYF. The DNA of the CDR3 is TGTGCCAGCAGCTCCATGGGACTAGCAGGCGGGACCCAGTACTTC.